One sample yielded the 11 T cell receptor delta chains listed below, sequenced in a study of γδ T cells in repeated Plasmodium falciparum infection. Bulk repertoires came from Vgamma9/Vdelta2+ or Vdelta2-negative gammadelta T cells flow-sorted from PBMC. TCRdb reanalyzed the multiplex PCR reads using CATT. This table has 50,000 to 65,000 delta-chain clones, approximately 1.5% appearing once. The source material was gamma-delta T cells from blood. Receptors were obtained from a pool of human donors (malaria-infected and uninfected, not separated).

Concerning this clone: This DNA translates differently at residue 17 from the TCRdb protein, which is that of a much larger clone; a read error is likely, and the protein shown is the DNA's own translation. The genes are TRDV1 and TRDJ1; 8 nucleotides align to TRDD3. The V segment lost 1 base and the J segment 0 bases; nucleotides outside the gene matches: 31. CDR1 and CDR2 from the germline V gene are TSWWSYY and QGS. The CDR3 is 25 residues long. The CDR3, as DNA: TGTGCTCTTGGGGAACGAGGGCTCCTACGCGATACTGGGGGGTACGGGAATACAAACACCGATAAACTCATCTTT. Residues: CALGERGLLRDTGGYGNTNTDKLIF.

This clone was counted ten times or more. A single base separates this from a much larger clone, so it may be a read error. The same CDR3 is also encoded by other DNA sequences in this sample. The chain has TRDV1 and TRDJ1; 11 nucleotides match TRDD3. V was pared by 6 bases and J by 0 bases, with 21 bases of the junction left unmatched. This CDR3 comprises 21 residues. CDR1 is TSWWSYY, CDR2 QGS, per germline. This CDR3 reads CALGGTWGIQNHLLYTDKLIF. CDR3 DNA sequence: TGTGCTCTTGGTGGAACCTGGGGGATACAAAACCATCTTCTATACACCGATAAACTCATCTTT.

A remark on this clone: This likely came from a read error, as a far larger clone is one base away. Other DNA sequences in this sample translate to the same CDR3. The gene calls are TRDV1 and TRDJ1; 13 bases match TRDD3. The V and J ends lost 3 bases and 2 bases, in that order; junction bases with no gene match: 21. Germline CDR1 TSWWSYY, CDR2 QGS. The CDR3 runs 22 residues. The CDR3 DNA sequence: TGTGCTCTTGGGGACCTTATCCTCCAACTTCTACTGGGGGATACGGGGACCGATAAACTCATCTTT. It translates to CALGDLILQLLLGDTGTDKLIF.

Many counts were recorded for this clone. The TCRdb record carries a much larger clone's protein, which differs from this DNA's translation at residue 8; a read error is the likely cause, and the protein listed here is the DNA translation. The chain links TRDV1 to TRDJ1; 10 nucleotides match TRDD3. The CDR3 is made up of 20 amino acids. Germline loops: CDR1 TSWWSYY, CDR2 QGS. The trim removed 0 bases at V and 3 bases at J, leaving 16 bases unmatched. The DNA of the CDR3 is TGTGCTCTTGGGGAACTAGTCTCCTGGAACTACTGGGGGATCCCCGATAAACTCATCTTT. Amino acid sequence: CALGELVSWNYWGIPDKLIF.

This clone was counted ten times or more. Translating this DNA gives a protein that differs at residue 7 from the TCRdb one, which belongs to a much larger clone; a read error is likely, and the protein shown is this translation. V gene TRDV2 combines with J gene TRDJ1; TRDD3 matches 8 bases. The CDR3 consists of 20 residues. The ends lost 1 base at V and 0 bases at J; junction bases unmatched: 18. Germline V CDR1 and CDR2: GEAIGNYY, EKD. DNA for the CDR3: TGTGCCTGTGACACGGCCTCCCCACCGGCTACTGGGGGGTACACCGATAAACTCATCTTT. The encoded protein is CACDTASPPATGGYTDKLIF.

This clone was observed a handful of times. The translation of this DNA and the TCRdb protein of a much larger clone differ at residue 14, probably owing to a read error; the protein shown here is translated from the DNA. This rearrangement joins TRDV2 to TRDJ3; 13 bases match TRDD3. TCRdb offers no J gene call, so here the DNA was matched to germline to obtain one. V gave up 5 bases and J gave up 5 bases; unmatched junction bases: 17. The V gene's germline CDR1 is GEAIGNYY and CDR2 EKD. CDR3 length: 21 amino acids. The CDR3 is CACAATGGYARSSRDTRQMFF. The CDR3 DNA reads as TGTGCCTGTGCCGCTACTGGGGGATACGCTCGGAGTTCCCGGGACACCCGACAGATGTTTTTC.

This clone was picked up a small number of times. It differs at one base from a far larger clone, so likely a read error. The same CDR3 is also encoded by other DNA sequences in this sample. The chain combines TRDV1 with TRDJ1; 10 bases agree with TRDD3. In the absence of a J gene in TCRdb, the DNA was matched to germline to assign it here. Germline CDR1 is TSWWSYY and CDR2 is QGS. V gave up 9 bases and J gave up 0 bases; unmatched junction bases: 37. The CDR3 is made up of 25 amino acids. CDR3 in amino acids: CALGTQGLSPFFWGITSGYTDKLIF. Written as DNA, the CDR3 is TGTGCTCTCGGGACTCAAGGCCTTTCACCTTTTTTCTGGGGGATAACATCTGGATACACCGATAAACTCATCTTT.

This clone has ten or more counts. TCRdb has a much larger clone's protein, which differs at residue 8 from the translation of this DNA, likely because of a read error; what is shown is the protein translated from the DNA. The rearrangement links TRDV3 to TRDJ1; 8 nucleotides agree with TRDD3. The ends lost 2 bases at V and 3 bases at J; junction bases unmatched: 14. Germline V gene lookup returns CDR1 TVYSNPD and CDR2 GDNSRS (reference sequence). CDR3 length: 16 residues. The CDR3 sequence is CAFPRGICLKADKLIF. CDR3 sequence (DNA): TGTGCCTTTCCCCGGGGGATATGCTTAAAAGCCGATAAACTCATCTTT.

Notes on this clone: A far larger clone is only one base removed, so a read error is likely. The same CDR3 is also encoded by other DNA sequences in this sample. In DNA, the CDR3 is TGTGCTCTTGGGGAACGTCCCTACCGGATAGGCGTGCTTGCGTACACCGATAAACTCATCTTT. As protein: CALGERPYRIGVLAYTDKLIF. V usage is TRDV1 and J usage is TRDJ1; D may be TRDD2 or TRDD3 (5 bases each). The J gene was not available in TCRdb and was assigned here by matching the DNA to germline segments. The CDR3 spans 21 residues. V lost 1 base and J 0 bases, leaving 27 bases between the germline ends. CDR1 TSWWSYY and CDR2 QGS come from the germline V gene.

This clone was counted ten times or more. A far larger clone is just one base off, so this is likely a read error. Different DNA sequences within this sample yield the same CDR3. The chain recombines TRDV1 with TRDJ1; 9 bases map to TRDD2. The CDR3 spans 16 residues. The germline V gene encodes CDR1 TSWWSYY and CDR2 QGS. As DNA, the CDR3 is TGTGCCCTCCTTCCTACCCCATCCCCTTACACCGATAAACTCATCTTT. Its translation is CALLPTPSPYTDKLIF.

Worth noting for this clone: TCRdb's entry gives the protein of a much larger clone, which mismatches this DNA's translation at residue 18, likely from a read error; the protein reported here is translated from the DNA. The gene calls are TRDV1 and TRDJ1; D assignment may be TRDD2 or TRDD3 (6 bases each). Germline CDR1 reads TSWWSYY; CDR2 reads QGS. The CDR3 extends over 23 amino acids. Between the trimmed V and J ends, which lost 1 base and 3 bases, there was a span of 36 bases. The CDR3 sequence: CALGEPAFPQLIRGGHYADKLIF. In nucleotides, the CDR3 is TGTGCTCTTGGGGAACCCGCCTTCCCACAGTTGATAAGGGGGGGACATTACGCCGATAAACTCATCTTT.